This TCR beta chain was observed in a study of chemoradiotherapy in HPV16-positive cancers. Whole-study context: Functional T-cell assays on a couple of HPV16-positive patients' cells defined candidate HPV-specific clones and common TCR motifs. Study-level points and caveats: Functional assays defining HPV-specific T cells used only a couple of HPV16-positive patients. In HPV16-positive patients, HPV-responsive T-cell expansion tracked better recurrence-free survival.

The germline gives CDR1 SGHVS, CDR2 FNYEAQ. There are 15 residues in the CDR3. Between the trimmed V and J ends, which lost 6 bases and 0 bases, there was a span of 14 bases. Concerning this clone itself: Its antigen is not known.

Repertoires were sampled repeatedly during chemoradiotherapy. This table comes from immunoSEQ multiplex PCR, and its TCRdb copy is limited to in-frame clones, with some not included. The sample lists about 32,000 clones; approximately 88% were seen once. Sample: blood, taken from a patient who underwent chemoradiotherapy. The J gene is TRBJ1-1, the V gene TRBV7-6; D not certain. This clonotype originated in a human donor with HPV-associated anogenital cancer. This CDR3 reads CASSPGRGMNTEAFF. The CDR3 DNA is TGTGCCAGCAGTCCCGGGCGGGGAATGAACACTGAAGCTTTCTTT.